The 24 T cell receptor beta chains reported below all come from one sample, sequenced in a study of PD-L1 blockade in urothelial cancer. Time point: peripheral blood 6 weeks after treatment start. Generated by immunoSEQ multiplex PCR, the TCRdb table keeps only in-frame clones and is missing some. The sample consists of 15,000 to 20,000 clones, about four fifths of them appearing once. The sample consisted of PBMCs, taken around atezolizumab (anti-PD-L1) treatment. These receptors all come from a man aged 50 or older with urothelial cancer.

The V gene is TRBV18, the J gene TRBJ2-7; D may be TRBD1 (9 bases). Germline V gene data show CDR1 as KGHSH and CDR2 as LQKENI. This CDR3 has 15 residues. Between the trimmed V and J ends, which lost 6 bases and 3 bases, there was a span of 18 bases. In DNA, the CDR3 is TGTGCCAGCTCCCTGGGACAGGGACTAGTCTACGAGCAGTACTTC. Translation gives CASSLGQGLVYEQYF.

The chain has TRBV6-6 and TRBJ1-3; 7 bases agree with TRBD1. Germline V gene sequence: CDR1 MNHNY, CDR2 SVGAGI (reference sequence). V shed 8 bases, J shed 0 bases, and the junction held 4 bases outside the gene matches. The CDR3 length is 14 residues. The DNA for the CDR3 is TGTGCCAGCCGACGGGACAGCTCTGGAAACACCATATATTTT. Translating it yields CASRRDSSGNTIYF.

V is TRBV11-3 and J is TRBJ2-2; 8 bases map to TRBD2. Germline V gene lookup returns CDR1 SGHNT and CDR2 YENEEA. This CDR3 spans 15 amino acids. The trim removed 4 bases at V and 4 bases at J, leaving 5 bases unmatched. The CDR3 DNA reads as TGTGCCAGCAGCTCGGGACTAGAGGGCACCGGGGAGCTGTTTTTT. This sequence encodes CASSSGLEGTGELFF.

The chain carries TRBV6-1 and TRBJ2-7, with 10 bases aligning to TRBD2. V lost 3 bases to trimming and J lost 5 bases; unmatched junction nucleotides: 10. The CDR3 contains 16 residues. Germline CDR1 MNHNS, CDR2 SASEGT. The CDR3 DNA reads TGTGCCAGCAGTGATTATCAGCGGGAGGGCCGACACGAGCAGTACTTC. Translation: CASSDYQREGRHEQYF.

The chain combines TRBV7-2 with TRBJ2-2; D gene ambiguous. The V and J ends lost 4 bases and 4 bases respectively, with 13 bases between them. The length of the CDR3 is 15 residues. Germline V lookup: CDR1 SGHTA, CDR2 FQGNSA. The CDR3 here is CASSSRGSSTGELFF. DNA for the CDR3: TGTGCCAGCAGCTCAAGAGGTAGTAGCACCGGGGAGCTGTTTTTT.

The sample holds a few counts of this clone. The V gene is TRBV6-5, the J gene TRBJ2-1; the match to TRBD2 covers 8 bases. With 7 bases clipped from V and 2 bases from J, the junction kept 7 bases outside the gene matches. The CDR3 is 15 residues long. Germline lookup yields CDR1 MNHEY and CDR2 SVGAGI. CDR3 protein: CASTLGGGPYNEQFF. CDR3 coding DNA: TGTGCCAGCACCCTCGGGGGGGGACCCTACAATGAGCAGTTCTTC.

The J gene is TRBJ2-2, the V gene TRBV5-1; TRBD2 agrees at 13 bases. Trimming took 2 bases from V and 5 from J; bases not matched to a gene: 6. CDR3 length equals 17 residues. Germline CDR1 reads SGHRS; CDR2 reads YFSETQ. The CDR3 coding sequence is TGCGCCAGCAGCTTCCCGGGACTAGCGGGGTCGACCGGGGAGCTGTTTTTT. It specifies CASSFPGLAGSTGELFF.

This sequence joins TRBV5-1 and TRBJ1-2, with TRBD1 matching 8 bases. V was pared by 2 bases and J by 0 bases, with 9 bases of the junction left unmatched. This CDR3 has 17 amino acids. In germline, CDR1 is SGHRS, CDR2 YFSETQ. The CDR3 nucleotides are TGCGCCAGCAGCTTAGGGGGGACAGGCGGCACTAACTATGGCTACACCTTC. Amino acids: CASSLGGTGGTNYGYTF.

The gene calls are TRBV18 and TRBJ1-5; D gene ambiguous. Germline assignment: CDR1 KGHSH and CDR2 LQKENI. V lost 2 bases and J lost 2, with 13 bases in between. This CDR3 spans 16 amino acids. In nucleotides, the CDR3 is TGTGCCAGCTCACCAATGCTGGGCGGGGGCAATCAGCCCCAGCATTTT. This gives the protein CASSPMLGGGNQPQHF.

The gene calls are TRBV5-4 and TRBJ1-1; 10 bases are shared with TRBD1. From germline, CDR1 is SGHNT and CDR2 YYREEE (reference sequence). The J segment lost 4 bases and the V segment lost 4 bases, leaving 4 bases of the junction unmatched. CDR3 size: 14 residues. CDR3 amino acids: CASSQGDRGTEAFF. The CDR3 DNA sequence: TGTGCCAGCAGCCAAGGGGACAGGGGCACTGAAGCTTTCTTT.

This chain links TRBV4-1 with TRBJ1-1; weak D call: TRBD1 (6 bases). The CDR3 totals 13 residues. Germline CDR1 reads MGHRA; CDR2 reads YSYEKL. Trimming cost V 11 bases and J 1 base, with 14 bases left between them. The CDR3 protein is CAGGRTENTEAFF. CDR3 sequence (DNA): TGCGCCGGGGGCCGGACAGAGAACACTGAAGCTTTCTTT.

This clone was detected once. This chain joins TRBV11-3 and TRBJ2-3; TRBD1 agrees at 9 bases. This CDR3 contains 16 residues. Germline lookup yields CDR1 SGHNT and CDR2 YENEEA. V lost 5 bases and J lost 1; bases outside the gene matches: 7. CDR3 nucleotides: TGTGCCAGCAGCCCCGGGACAGGGTTCCGCACAGATACGCAGTATTTT. As protein: CASSPGTGFRTDTQYF.

V usage is TRBV7-9 and J usage is TRBJ1-2, with TRBD1 matching 8 bases. Germline assignment: CDR1 SEHNR and CDR2 FQNEAQ (reference sequence). V lost 5 bases, J lost 8 bases, and 7 bases stayed unmatched. The CDR3 is made up of 13 amino acids. This CDR3 reads CASSPDRVIGYTF. The CDR3 DNA follows: TGTGCCAGCAGCCCGGACAGGGTCATAGGCTACACCTTC.

This clone was observed once. This chain uses TRBV9 with TRBJ2-1; TRBD2 matches 8 bases. CDR1 and CDR2 (germline): SGDLS, YYNGEE. The CDR3 contains 15 residues. The V gene end was trimmed by 0 bases and the J gene end by 5 bases; junction bases not matched to a gene: 4. The CDR3 reads CASSVGSAGDNEQFF. CDR3 coding DNA: TGTGCCAGCAGCGTAGGGTCAGCGGGGGACAATGAGCAGTTCTTC.

This rearrangement joins TRBV2 to TRBJ1-2; the D gene is possibly TRBD1 (5 bases). The V end was cut by 2 bases, the J end by 8 bases, with 15 bases between. Germline V CDR1 and CDR2: SNHLY, FYNNEI. The CDR3 is made up of 14 amino acids. CDR3 nucleotide sequence: TGTGCCAGCAGTGAAATTCGTCAGGGTTTAGGCTACACCTTC. Protein: CASSEIRQGLGYTF.

The chain employs TRBV5-1 and TRBJ1-1; D might be TRBD1 (6 bases). The CDR3 runs to 16 residues. Deletions cut 5 bases from V and 1 base from J, with 18 bases between. Germline V gene lookup returns CDR1 SGHRS and CDR2 YFSETQ. The CDR3 reads CASRKSLGGSNTEAFF. The CDR3 DNA reads TGCGCCAGCAGGAAGTCTCTAGGGGGTTCGAACACTGAAGCTTTCTTT.

The V and J genes are TRBV6-6 and TRBJ1-6; possibly TRBD1 for D (5 bases). Germline CDR1 and CDR2: MNHNY and SVGAGI (reference sequence). The CDR3 spans 13 residues. Trimming left V 10 bases short and J 5 bases short, with 12 bases between. The CDR3 loop reads CAIMDKNNSPLHF. CDR3 sequence (DNA): TGTGCCATTATGGACAAGAATAATTCACCCCTCCACTTT.

The rearrangement uses TRBV11-2 and TRBJ1-1, with D possibly being TRBD1 (5 bases). The CDR3 is 15 residues long. The V gene's germline CDR1 is SGHAT and CDR2 FQNNGV. Deletions cut 0 bases from V and 0 bases from J, with 8 bases between. In DNA, the CDR3 is TGTGCCAGCAGCTTAGACCCAGGGATGAACACTGAAGCTTTCTTT. This translates into CASSLDPGMNTEAFF.

This rearrangement joins TRBV20-1 to TRBJ2-3; the D is unclear. CDR1 is DFQATT, CDR2 SNEGSKA, per germline (reference sequence). The CDR3 covers 11 residues. Trimming pared 2 bases from V and 6 bases from J, leaving 6 bases between. CDR3 region: CSARLLDTQYF. The DNA of the CDR3 is TGCAGTGCTAGACTGTTGGATACGCAGTATTTT.

The chain links TRBV19 to TRBJ2-1, with D possibly matching TRBD2 (5 bases). Between the trimmed V and J ends, which lost 6 bases and 2 bases, there was a span of 14 bases. The CDR3 sequence is 15 residues long. The V gene's germline CDR1 is LNHDA and CDR2 SQIVND (reference sequence). CDR3 nucleotides: TGTGCCAGTAGGGGAGACACGGGCACCTACAATGAGCAGTTCTTC. This sequence encodes CASRGDTGTYNEQFF.

There are a few counts of this clone. The chain recombines TRBV5-1 with TRBJ2-5; 12 nucleotides align to TRBD2. The junction had 4 bases not matched to a gene; V was cut back by 0 bases and J by 1 base. There are 17 residues in the CDR3. CDR1 is SGHRS and CDR2 is YFSETQ in the germline V gene. For the CDR3, the DNA is TGCGCCAGCAGCTTGGGACTAGCGGGGGACCTCCAAGAGACCCAGTACTTC. Amino acid sequence: CASSLGLAGDLQETQYF.

There are a few counts of this clone. The chain uses TRBV6-5 and TRBJ2-7; no firm D call. The CDR3 covers 14 residues. V was trimmed by 7 bases and J by 1 base, leaving 14 bases between them. Germline V gives CDR1 MNHEY, CDR2 SVGAGI. In DNA, the CDR3 is TGTGCCAGCACCCCCTCTGTTTTTTCCTACGAGCAGTACTTC. Amino acid sequence: CASTPSVFSYEQYF.

In this sample, this clone turned up a few times. The V and J genes are TRBV9 and TRBJ2-3; TRBD2 agrees at 7 bases. V lost 3 bases, J lost 4 bases, and 2 bases stayed unmatched. The CDR3 is made up of 13 amino acids. The germline V gene has CDR1 SGDLS and CDR2 YYNGEE. The CDR3 DNA reads TGTGCCAGCAGCGCCCGGGGGGCAGATACGCAGTATTTT. Its translation: CASSARGADTQYF.

The chain links TRBV5-1 to TRBJ2-1, with D tentatively TRBD1 (5 bases). Trimming took off 1 base at V and 3 bases at J, with 8 bases between the two ends. The CDR3 loop spans 14 amino acids. From germline, CDR1 is SGHRS and CDR2 YFSETQ. Here the CDR3 DNA reads TGCGCCAGCAGCTTGTTGCAGGGCTACAATGAGCAGTTCTTC. Residues: CASSLLQGYNEQFF.